The clone carrying this T cell receptor (beta chain) occurred once. The CDR3 sequence is 16 residues long. Germline V lookup: CDR1 SGHVS, CDR2 FQNEAQ. The V gene end was trimmed by 1 base and the J gene end by 2 bases; junction bases not matched to a gene: 4. The data stem from a study of OX40 agonist ivuxolimab in advanced cancers. Overall study: All patients had ivuxolimab intravenously every 2 weeks at 0.01 to 10 mg/kg.

Sequencing was performed with immunoSEQ multiplex PCR; in TCRdb, only in-frame clones are kept and a portion is missing. The sample records tens of thousands of clones, around 73% being singletons. This sequence joins TRBV7-8 and TRBJ1-2; 10 nucleotides match TRBD1. The sequence was obtained from an adult with an advanced solid tumor such as melanoma, head and neck, liver or kidney cancer. The specimen comprised CD4+ or CD8+ T cells sorted from blood, sampled in a trial of the OX40 agonist ivuxolimab. The CDR3 region has the DNA TGTGCCAGCAGCTTAGGAGGGACAGGGGAAAACTATGGCTACACCTTC. Its translation: CASSLGGTGENYGYTF.